This is a list of T cell receptor beta chains from one sample in a study of beta chain features in type 1 diabetes. The repertoire was sequenced with immunoSEQ multiplex PCR; TCRdb's copy has only in-frame clones and lacks some. The sample has 250,000 to 350,000 clones, 13% to 15% seen once. Sequenced: naive CD4+ T cells from blood. Source of these receptors: a man aged 25 to 40 with type 1 diabetes. Both conserved end residues are part of each CDR3. Fields, in order: V gene, J gene, CDR3 protein.

>TRBV27|TRBJ1-1
CARGHFQPANTEAFF
>TRBV5-1|TRBJ2-3
CASSPGTSGLTDTQYF
>TRBV27|TRBJ2-5
CASSISREGETQYF
>TRBV2|TRBJ2-7
CASSEFNEQYF
>TRBV11-3|TRBJ1-1
CASSFAGGTEAFF
>TRBV7-8|TRBJ2-4
CASSLKAGYAKNIQYF
>TRBV6-5|TRBJ2-7
CASTPTTSGGEQYF
>TRBV5-1|TRBJ2-3
CASSRGQGAMGDTQYF
>TRBV20-1|TRBJ2-7
CSAWTSYEQYF
>TRBV7-3|TRBJ2-1
CASSLGDRDYNEQFF
>TRBV20-1|TRBJ1-1
CSALDSPEAFF
>TRBV19|TRBJ2-7
CASSIVPLSSYEQYF
>TRBV7-9|TRBJ2-1
CASSLGQGRSNEQFF
>TRBV2|TRBJ2-1
CASSVTDEQFF
>TRBV7-9|TRBJ2-2
CASSLGVNTGELFF
>TRBV27|TRBJ1-4
CASSRTGGTTNEKLFF
>TRBV9|TRBJ2-7
CASSVGSMGTSYEQYF
>TRBV9|TRBJ2-3
CASRAGTATDTQYF
>TRBV5-4|TRBJ2-5
CASSLVAWNGETQYF
>TRBV6-1|TRBJ2-7
CASAWTRTYEQYF
>TRBV25-1|TRBJ2-7
CASSELGRMVDEQYF
>TRBV2|TRBJ1-1
CASTSRFVSEAFF